The 30 T cell receptor beta chains given below trace back to one sample, sequenced in a study of T-cell memory formation after mild COVID-19 listed by TCRdb under 2021. Libraries were prepared through 5' RACE. The instrument was an Illumina NovaSeq 6000. The public reads were reanalyzed by TCRdb: fastp trimming at Q25, MiXCR alignment, in-frame beta chains only. Under each unique CDR3 protein, matching rows form one entry showing the most common genes and DNA. The sample has around 250,000 distinct CDR3 sequences on record, 15% to 20% of them singletons. The leading ten clones occupy approximately 25% of the sample. Sequencing was done on a sample of PBMCs or a T cell subset sorted from them (not recorded which). Every receptor here comes from a man between 18 and 35 years old who had mild COVID-19 (a few samples of this study predate the infection). The sample titles of this study are shuffled in the database, so cell type and time point are left out; the donor was told from shared clones.

The chain uses TRBV7-6 and TRBJ2-3; TRBD1 is a possible D gene (5 bases). The CDR3 loop spans 13 amino acids. V was shortened by 5 bases and J by 5 bases, with 11 bases between the two germline ends. The germline V gene has CDR1 SGHVS and CDR2 FNYEAQ. The CDR3 sequence is CASSLGVGDTQYF. The CDR3 nucleotides read TGTGCCAGCAGCCTAGGGGTTGGAGATACGCAGTATTTT.

The rearrangement joins TRBV20-1 to TRBJ1-1; 9 bases are shared with TRBD1. J was trimmed by 0 bases and V by 4 bases; bases with no gene match: 9. The germline CDR1 and CDR2 sequences are DFQATT and SNEGSKA (reference sequence). The CDR3 is 16 residues long. The CDR3 coding sequence is TGCAGTGCTACGGGACAGGGAACTCTGATGAACACTGAAGCTTTCTTT. Translating gives CSATGQGTLMNTEAFF.

This clonotype turned up a few times. This chain uses TRBV4-1 with TRBJ2-1; D is unclear. The CDR3 is 16 amino acids. Trimming stripped 1 base from V and 2 bases from J, with 12 bases between. The germline V gene has CDR1 MGHRA and CDR2 YSYEKL. For the CDR3, the DNA is TGCGCCAGCAGCCAAGTCGACCTTGTCACCTACAATGAGCAGTTCTTC. Residues: CASSQVDLVTYNEQFF.

This clonotype was seen repeatedly, ten times or more. This rearrangement joins TRBV7-2 to TRBJ1-2; D possibly corresponds to TRBD1 (5 bases). Germline CDR1 and CDR2: SGHTA and FQGNSA. Trimming left V 3 bases short and J 5 bases short, with 7 bases between. This CDR3 has 12 residues. The CDR3 spells CASSFGAYGYTF. In DNA, the CDR3 is TGTGCCAGCAGCTTTGGGGCATATGGCTACACCTTC.

This clonotype occurred a few times. The chain is built from TRBV28 and TRBJ2-3; TRBD1 is a possible D gene (5 bases). V was pared by 6 bases and J by 5 bases, with 12 bases between. Looked up from germline, CDR1 is MDHEN and CDR2 is SYDVKM. The CDR3 contains 13 residues. The CDR3 nucleotides are TGTGCCAGCAGCTATAGGGGTCGAGATACGCAGTATTTT. This codes for CASSYRGRDTQYF.

V is TRBV4-3 and J is TRBJ1-1, with D perhaps matching TRBD1 (6 bases). Trimming took off 1 base at V and 0 bases at J, with 9 bases between the two ends. The germline CDR1 and CDR2 sequences are LGHNA and YSLEER. The CDR3 is 15 residues long. The CDR3 sequence: CASSQAHRVNTEAFF. The CDR3 DNA reads as TGCGCCAGCAGCCAAGCCCACAGGGTGAACACTGAAGCTTTCTTT.

The sample holds a few counts of this clonotype. The CDR3 coding sequence is TGTGCTAGTGGTGATCTCAGTGCTAAGTTCTCTGGAAACACCATATATTTT. This sequence encodes CASGDLSAKFSGNTIYF. The V and J genes are TRBV12-5 and TRBJ1-3; D gene unclear. The V end lost 5 bases, the J end lost 0 bases, and 17 bases lay between the germline ends. This CDR3 has 17 residues. Germline CDR1 is LGHNT and CDR2 is FRNRAP. Combining the CDR3 with reference TRBV12-5 and TRBJ1-3 gives the whole variable domain DARVTQTPRHKVTEMGQEVTMRCQPILGHNTVFWYRQTMMQGLELLAYFRNRAPLDDSGMPKDRFSAEMPDATLATLKIQPSEPRDSAVYFCASGDLSAKFSGNTIYFGEGSWLTVV.

This clonotype was observed a handful of times. The chain joins TRBV3-1 to TRBJ2-5; possibly TRBD1 for D (5 bases). CDR1 and CDR2 from the germline V gene are LGHDT and YNNKEL (reference sequence). The ends were cut back, 3 bases at V and 0 bases at J, with 8 bases in the middle. The CDR3 length is 14 residues. DNA for the CDR3: TGTGCCAGCAGCCACCGACAGTACCAAGAGACCCAGTACTTC. This translates into CASSHRQYQETQYF.

This chain joins TRBV4-1 and TRBJ2-4, with 9 bases identical to TRBD1. Germline V gives CDR1 MGHRA, CDR2 YSYEKL. This CDR3 has 14 amino acids. V dropped 4 bases and J dropped 7; count of bases not matched to a gene: 5. The CDR3 DNA is TGCGCCAGCAGCCGGACAGGGGCTAGGAACATTCAGTACTTC. Protein sequence: CASSRTGARNIQYF.

This clonotype was seen a handful of times. The chain links TRBV7-6 to TRBJ1-1; D remains ambiguous. This CDR3 has 16 residues. The germline V and J ends were trimmed by 5 bases and 0 bases, with 16 bases remaining between them. CDR1 SGHVS and CDR2 FNYEAQ come from the germline V gene. The CDR3 region is CASSRYDRRVNTEAFF. The CDR3 bases are TGTGCCAGCAGCCGCTATGACCGGCGGGTGAACACTGAAGCTTTCTTT.

This clonotype was counted only a few times. The chain uses TRBV15 and TRBJ2-2; weak D call: TRBD1 (5 bases). Per the germline V gene, CDR1 is LNHNV and CDR2 is YYDKDF (reference sequence). The CDR3 has 15 residues. The V gene lost 5 bases and the J gene lost 1 base, with 11 bases spanning the gap. The DNA of the CDR3 is TGTGCCACCAGCTTCGGACAACTGAACACCGGGGAGCTGTTTTTT. It translates to CATSFGQLNTGELFF.

This clonotype came up many times. The chain recombines TRBV4-1 with TRBJ1-2; D unresolved. V was pared by 4 bases and J by 3 bases, with 15 bases between. Germline V gene data show CDR1 as MGHRA and CDR2 as YSYEKL. There are 15 residues in the CDR3. CDR3 sequence: CASSRTSEGDYGYTF. The CDR3 DNA reads as TGCGCCAGCAGCCGCACATCGGAAGGAGACTATGGCTACACCTTC.

The sample holds a few counts of this clonotype. CDR3 protein: CASSFQGNTGELFF. CDR3 DNA sequence: TGTGCCAGCAGCTTTCAGGGTAACACCGGGGAGCTGTTTTTT. The chain combines TRBV11-2 with TRBJ2-2, with D perhaps TRBD1 (5 bases). Trimming stripped 3 bases from V and 2 bases from J, with 7 bases between. The CDR3 runs to 14 residues. The germline gives CDR1 SGHAT, CDR2 FQNNGV.

This clonotype was found a few times. The V call is TRBV9, the J call TRBJ1-2; 7 positions match TRBD1. The CDR3 length is 13 residues. V was pared by 2 bases and J by 9 bases, with 7 bases of the junction left unmatched. CDR1 and CDR2 (germline): SGDLS, YYNGEE. The CDR3 sequence is CASSVATGASYTF. The CDR3, as DNA: TGTGCCAGCAGCGTTGCAACAGGGGCGAGCTACACCTTC.

This chain links TRBV7-2 with TRBJ2-1; TRBD2 might be the D (6 bases). The CDR3 extends over 14 amino acids. V lost 9 bases, J lost 0 bases, and 12 bases lay in between. CDR1 is SGHTA, CDR2 FQGNSA, per germline. The CDR3 sequence is CASKPGDSYNEQFF. The CDR3 DNA sequence: TGTGCCAGTAAACCGGGGGACTCCTACAATGAGCAGTTCTTC.

In this sample, this clonotype turned up a few times. The chain has TRBV2 and TRBJ2-3, with D uncertain. The germline V and J ends were trimmed by 6 bases and 3 bases, with 13 bases remaining between them. CDR1 SNHLY and CDR2 FYNNEI come from the germline V gene. This CDR3 region has 14 residues. CDR3 region: CASSDRWRTDTQYF. DNA for the CDR3: TGTGCCAGCAGCGACCGGTGGCGGACAGATACGCAGTATTTT.

The rearrangement joins TRBV5-4 to TRBJ1-1; a possible D gene is TRBD1 (5 bases). CDR1 and CDR2 from the germline V gene are SGHNT and YYREEE (reference sequence). The CDR3 length is 15 residues. Trimming removed 6 bases at V and 0 bases at J, with 15 bases between. CDR3 loop: CASTPGGGLNTEAFF. CDR3 DNA: TGTGCCAGCACGCCTGGGGGAGGCCTGAACACTGAAGCTTTCTTT. Full variable domain (rest looked up from reference TRBV5-4 and TRBJ1-1): ETGVTQSPTHLIKTRGQQVTLRCSSQSGHNTVSWYQQALGQGPQFIFQYYREEENGRGNFPPRFSGLQFPNYSSELNVNALELDDSALYLCASTPGGGLNTEAFFGQGTRLTVV.

The CDR3 reads CASSQSIVGPQHF. CDR3 DNA: TGTGCCAGCAGCCAAAGCATCGTGGGGCCCCAGCATTTT. The chain is built from TRBV9 and TRBJ1-5; D ambiguous. From germline, CDR1 is SGDLS and CDR2 YYNGEE. The ends were cut back, 4 bases at V and 9 bases at J, with 14 bases in the middle. CDR3 length: 13 amino acids.

This clonotype was counted between two and nine times. This rearrangement joins TRBV27 to TRBJ1-6; D call uncertain. V was clipped by 2 bases and J by 7 bases, with 3 bases between them. CDR3 length: 12 residues. In germline, CDR1 is MNHEY, CDR2 SMNVEV (reference sequence). The CDR3 sequence is CASSLKNSPLHF. CDR3 in DNA: TGTGCCAGCAGTTTAAAGAATTCACCCCTCCACTTT.

The table lists this clonotype with many counts. The V gene is TRBV5-1, the J gene TRBJ1-1, with D unresolved. V dropped 4 bases and J dropped 1 base, with 11 bases sitting between them. Germline V gene data show CDR1 as SGHRS and CDR2 as YFSETQ. This CDR3 comprises 14 residues. The CDR3 DNA sequence: TGCGCCAGCAGCCCACGGGGAGAGAACACTGAAGCTTTCTTT. It is translated as CASSPRGENTEAFF.

This clonotype was picked up many times. The chain links TRBV12-3 or TRBV12-4 to TRBJ2-5; 9 bases map to TRBD1. This CDR3 region has 14 residues. J gave up 5 bases and V 5 bases, and 6 bases lay outside the gene matches. The CDR3 coding sequence is TGTGCCAGCAGTCCCGGACAGGGGAGGGAGACCCAGTACTTC. Translated, it gives CASSPGQGRETQYF.

This clonotype was seen more than once but under ten times. The rearrangement links TRBV15 to TRBJ1-4, with TRBD1 as a possible D gene (6 bases). With 3 bases removed from V and 3 bases from J, the gap between germline ends came to 11 bases. CDR1 and CDR2 from the germline V gene are LNHNV and YYDKDF (reference sequence). The CDR3 runs 15 residues. The CDR3 is CATSRGRGSNEKLFF. The CDR3 region has the DNA TGTGCCACCAGCAGGGGCAGGGGCTCTAATGAAAAACTGTTTTTT.

Concerning this clonotype itself: A much larger clone sits a single nucleotide away, making a read error possible. J is TRBJ1-4 and V is TRBV28, with 7 bases lining up with TRBD1. Looked up from germline, CDR1 is MDHEN and CDR2 is SYDVKM. This CDR3 comprises 15 residues. The CDR3 sequence: CASREDPYRGEKLLF. In DNA form, the CDR3 reads TGTGCCAGCAGGGAAGATCCATACAGGGGTGAAAAACTGCTTTTT.

In its sample, this clonotype was seen many times. The chain has TRBV5-1 and TRBJ2-7; 7 positions match TRBD2. Germline V CDR1 and CDR2: SGHRS, YFSETQ. V dropped 1 base and J dropped 2; count of bases not matched to a gene: 3. This CDR3 has 14 residues. The CDR3 here is CASSLSGGPYEQYF. The CDR3, as DNA: TGCGCCAGCAGCTTGTCGGGGGGACCCTACGAGCAGTACTTC.

This clonotype has a handful of counts. The V gene is TRBV9, the J gene TRBJ1-6, with D tentatively TRBD1 (6 bases). Deletions cut 3 bases from V and 8 bases from J, with 15 bases between. Germline CDR1 is SGDLS and CDR2 is YYNGEE. The CDR3 is 15 residues long. In DNA, the CDR3 is TGTGCCAGCAGCGCACAGGGCCCTGGGTATTCACCCCTCCACTTT. It specifies CASSAQGPGYSPLHF.

The V gene is TRBV9, the J gene TRBJ1-1; D is undetermined. This CDR3 is built from 14 residues. Trimming removed 4 bases at V and 4 bases at J, with 14 bases between. Germline values: CDR1 SGDLS, CDR2 YYNGEE. CDR3 sequence (DNA): TGTGCCAGCAGCCCCAGCGGAGCGCCCACTGAAGCTTTCTTT. It is translated as CASSPSGAPTEAFF.

The chain has TRBV6-5 and TRBJ1-1; D not certain. CDR1 is MNHEY and CDR2 is SVGAGI in the germline V gene. The CDR3 runs 13 residues. Trimming removed 6 bases at V and 1 base at J, with 9 bases between. The CDR3 reads CASRKWQNTEAFF. CDR3 sequence (DNA): TGTGCCAGCAGAAAATGGCAGAACACTGAAGCTTTCTTT.

A few counts support this clonotype. The genes are TRBV20-1 and TRBJ2-5, with a tentative D call TRBD2 (5 bases). Between the trimmed V and J ends, which lost 4 bases and 2 bases, there was a span of 14 bases. The germline V gene has CDR1 DFQATT and CDR2 SNEGSKA (reference sequence). This CDR3 spans 14 amino acids. The CDR3 DNA reads TGCAGTGCTACGATTTGGGGAGAGCAAGAGACCCAGTACTTC. Residues: CSATIWGEQETQYF.

The chain carries TRBV5-1 and TRBJ2-1; TRBD2 might be the D (6 bases). Germline V gives CDR1 SGHRS, CDR2 YFSETQ. The length of the CDR3 is 14 residues. Deletions cut 0 bases from V and 7 bases from J, with 11 bases between. As DNA, the CDR3 is TGCGCCAGCAGCTTGGCCGCGGAGGGGAATGAGCAGTTCTTC. This gives the protein CASSLAAEGNEQFF.

This clonotype showed up just once. The V gene is TRBV6-6, the J gene TRBJ2-4; TRBD1 matches at 10 bases. The J segment lost 0 bases and the V segment lost 5 bases, leaving 4 bases of the junction unmatched. This CDR3 comprises 16 residues. The germline gives CDR1 MNHNY, CDR2 SVGAGI (reference sequence). The CDR3 region has the DNA TGTGCCAGCAGTCCCGGGACAGGGGCAGCCAAAAACATTCAGTACTTC. It yields the protein CASSPGTGAAKNIQYF.